This T cell receptor (beta chain) comes out of a study of PD-L1 blockade in urothelial cancer (dated by TCRdb to between 2016 and 2019). Looking at the study overall: All patients started therapy in the mid-2010s and received atezolizumab 1,200 mg intravenously every 3 weeks. About 90% of the 29 patients were males with bladder-origin urothelial cancer, and 18 of 29 reported a prior smoking history. Patients had an ECOG performance status of 0 or 1 and had received between 0 and 3 prior chemotherapy regimens. Blood samples were analyzed at 3 weeks after treatment start (second dose) and at 6 weeks after treatment start. Blood samples gave median yields of 141,255 T cells and 80,000 or so unique TCRs, along with a median clonality of around 0.075. The study, an exploratory multi-omic analysis, examined somatic, immune and clinical correlates of response to PD-L1 blockade with atezolizumab in urothelial cancer. Pretreatment tumor samples, along with matched peripheral blood serially collected before and after atezolizumab treatment, were subjected to TCR sequencing. Durable clinical benefit was defined as a progression-free survival longer than 6 months, and TCR features were additionally tested against progression-free survival and overall survival. In the same patients, pretreatment tumors underwent whole exome sequencing and RNA sequencing in addition to TCR sequencing. Fewer than ten patients achieved durable clinical benefit and 20 did not. Pretreatment blood TCR-seq was available for 30 or so patients, at least one posttreatment blood collection was obtained for some 24 patients, and tumor TCR-seq was available for some 24 patients.

The germline V gene specifies MDHEN as CDR1 and SYDVKM as CDR2. At the junction V is shortened by 4 bases and J by 6 bases; bases outside the gene matches: 3. The CDR3 measures 14 amino acids from cysteine to phenylalanine. Left in the record is the CDR3 DNA by itself, 42 bases read in frame from the first base. Synthetic TCR analog templates were spiked into each PCR to estimate absolute template abundance from read counts. The immunoSEQ assay was used to amplify TCRbeta CDR3 regions from genomic DNA with bias-controlled V and J gene primers. Sequencing of rearranged TCRbeta segments was performed at approximately 20X coverage. Under the source paper's analysis protocol: Sequencing errors were corrected by clustering and CDR3s were annotated against IMGT to assign V, D and J genes. Downstream analyses used only productive TCRbeta rearrangements, leaving out any out-of-frame or stop-codon sequences. To compute clonality, Shannon entropy was normalized by the log of the number of unique productive sequences and then subtracted from one. Fisher's exact test with Benjamini-Hochberg correction, at a threshold of adjusted p below 0.01, was used to find clones that differed between time points or between blood and tumor. TCRdb carries this immuneACCESS record with in-frame sequences only. Its versions omit some clonotypes, under half of them owing to an unresolved V gene in the studies checked, with the rest unexplained. V and J calls and clone size are as listed in that table; D and trimming were resolved from the DNA. The sample has 58,000 or so clones on record, 86% of them singletons. The top ten clonotypes cover 2.5% to 3% of the sample.

The cohort comprised around 31 patients with locally advanced or metastatic urothelial carcinoma treated at Memorial Sloan Kettering on a trial protocol. Peripheral blood mononuclear cells were collected pretreatment and during treatment, at between 1 and 8 total time points per patient. The Qiagen DNeasy Blood extraction kit was used to purify genomic DNA from total PBMCs and tumor samples. Collected pretreatment and during treatment, PBMCs were isolated and stored as previously described. On the study overall, not on this receptor specifically: Among patients with durable benefit, tumor-associated TCR clones showed greater expansion in peripheral blood 3 weeks after treatment started (n ≈ 23, p = 0.022). Because the sample size was small (n ≈ 28) and many of the analyses were exploratory, the results are meant to be hypothesis-generating. Improved progression-free and overall survival was associated with having pretreatment peripheral blood TCR clonality below the median.

For this clone: The specificity of this receptor is unknown. Base qualities are not provided; no much larger clone lies one nucleotide away.

In this chain, TRBV28 is recombined with TRBJ1-4, with 9 central nucleotides matching TRBD1. The specimen comprised PBMCs, sampled around atezolizumab (anti-PD-L1) treatment. The receptor's source is a man aged 45-60 years with urothelial cancer. This receptor has the CDR3 CASSSGTGHEKLFF. The bases are TGTGCCAGCAGTTCCGGGACAGGGCATGAAAAACTGTTTTTT. Full variable domain (CDR3 extended with the reference TRBV28 and TRBJ1-4 proteins): DVKVTQSSRYLVKRTGEKVFLECVQDMDHENMFWYRQDPGLGLRLIYFSYDVKMKEKGDIPEGYSVSREKKERFSLILESASTNQTSMYLCASSSGTGHEKLFFGSGTQLSVL.